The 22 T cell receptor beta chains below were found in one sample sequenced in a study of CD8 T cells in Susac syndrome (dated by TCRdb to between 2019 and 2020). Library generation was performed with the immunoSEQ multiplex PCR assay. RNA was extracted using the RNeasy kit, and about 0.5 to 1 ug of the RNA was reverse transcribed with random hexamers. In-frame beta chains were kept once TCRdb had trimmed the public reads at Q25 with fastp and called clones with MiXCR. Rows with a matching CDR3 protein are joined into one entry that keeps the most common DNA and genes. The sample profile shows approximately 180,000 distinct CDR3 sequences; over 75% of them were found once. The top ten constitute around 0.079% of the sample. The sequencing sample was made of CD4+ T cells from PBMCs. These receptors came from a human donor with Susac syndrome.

CDR3 protein: CASREYSRTGELFF. The CDR3 DNA is TGTGCCAGCCGGGAGTACAGTCGTACCGGGGAGCTGTTTTTT. This sequence joins TRBV7-2 and TRBJ2-2, with D possibly being TRBD2 (6 bases). V lost 8 bases and J lost 5, with 15 bases in between. Germline V lookup: CDR1 SGHTA, CDR2 FQGNSA. The CDR3 runs to 14 residues.

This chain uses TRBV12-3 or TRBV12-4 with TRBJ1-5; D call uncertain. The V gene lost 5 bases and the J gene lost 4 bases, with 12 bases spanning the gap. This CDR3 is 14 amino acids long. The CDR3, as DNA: TGTGCCAGCAGTCCCGTACAGAGTAATCAGCCCCAGCATTTT. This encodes CASSPVQSNQPQHF.

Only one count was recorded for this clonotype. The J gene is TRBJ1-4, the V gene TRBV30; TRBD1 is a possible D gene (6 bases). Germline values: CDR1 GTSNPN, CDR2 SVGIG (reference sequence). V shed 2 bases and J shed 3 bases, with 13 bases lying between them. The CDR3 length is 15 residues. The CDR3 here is CAWSPQGPSNEKLFF. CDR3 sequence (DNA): TGTGCCTGGAGTCCACAGGGACCCTCTAATGAAAAACTGTTTTTT.

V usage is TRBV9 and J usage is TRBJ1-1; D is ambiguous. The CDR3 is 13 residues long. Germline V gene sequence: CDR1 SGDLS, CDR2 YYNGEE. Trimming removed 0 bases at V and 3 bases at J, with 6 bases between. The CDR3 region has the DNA TGTGCCAGCAGCGTAGCTGGCCACACTGAAGCTTTCTTT. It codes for CASSVAGHTEAFF.

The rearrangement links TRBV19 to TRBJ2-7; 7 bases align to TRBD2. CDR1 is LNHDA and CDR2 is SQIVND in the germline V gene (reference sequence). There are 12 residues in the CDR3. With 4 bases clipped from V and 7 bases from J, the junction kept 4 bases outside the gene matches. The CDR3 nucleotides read TGTGCCAGTAGTACTCAGGGAGGGGAGCAGTACTTC. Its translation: CASSTQGGEQYF.

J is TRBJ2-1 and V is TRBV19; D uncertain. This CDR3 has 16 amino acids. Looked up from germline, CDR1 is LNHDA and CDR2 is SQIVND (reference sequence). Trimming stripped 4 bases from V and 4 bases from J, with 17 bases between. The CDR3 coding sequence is TGTGCCAGTAGTAAAAGGCCTACGGACGGTTACAATGAGCAGTTCTTC. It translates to CASSKRPTDGYNEQFF.

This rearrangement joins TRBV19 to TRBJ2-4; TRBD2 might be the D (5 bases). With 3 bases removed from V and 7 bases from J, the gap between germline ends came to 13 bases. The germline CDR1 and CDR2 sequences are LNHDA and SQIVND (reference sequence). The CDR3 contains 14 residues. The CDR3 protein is CASSIQLELNIQYF. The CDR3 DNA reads TGTGCCAGTAGTATTCAACTAGAGTTGAACATTCAGTACTTC.

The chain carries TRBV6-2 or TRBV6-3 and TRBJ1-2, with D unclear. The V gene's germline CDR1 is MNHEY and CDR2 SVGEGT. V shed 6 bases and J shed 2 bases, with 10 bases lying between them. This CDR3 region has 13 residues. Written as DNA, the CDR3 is TGTGCCAGCAGGTTCGGACTCAACTATGGCTACACCTTC. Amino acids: CASRFGLNYGYTF.

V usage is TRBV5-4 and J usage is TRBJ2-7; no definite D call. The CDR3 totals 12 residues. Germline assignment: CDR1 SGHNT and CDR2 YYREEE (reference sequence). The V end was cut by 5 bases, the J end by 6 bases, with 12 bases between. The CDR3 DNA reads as TGTGCCAGCAGAGTGCCTTGGGGCGAGCAGTACTTC. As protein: CASRVPWGEQYF.

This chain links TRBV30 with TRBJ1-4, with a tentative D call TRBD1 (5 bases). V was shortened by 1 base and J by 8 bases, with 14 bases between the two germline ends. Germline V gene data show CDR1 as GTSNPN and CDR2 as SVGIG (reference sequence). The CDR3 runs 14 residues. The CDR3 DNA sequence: TGTGCCTGGAGTGAGTCAGGGATAGGCGAAAAACTGTTTTTT. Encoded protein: CAWSESGIGEKLFF. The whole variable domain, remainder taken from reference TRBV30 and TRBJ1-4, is SQTIHQWPATLVQPVGSPLSLECTVEGTSNPNLYWYRQAAGRGLQLLFYSVGIGQISSEVPQNLSASRPQDRQFILSSKKLLLSDSGFYLCAWSESGIGEKLFFGSGTQLSVL.

CDR3 sequence (DNA): TGTGCCAGCAGCCAACAACCGACAGGGTCAAAACTGTTTTTT. It yields the protein CASSQQPTGSKLFF. The rearrangement joins TRBV3-1 to TRBJ1-4, with 7 nucleotides matching TRBD1. The CDR3 consists of 14 residues. The V segment lost 2 bases and the J segment 10 bases; nucleotides outside the gene matches: 7. Germline V gene data show CDR1 as LGHDT and CDR2 as YNNKEL (reference sequence).

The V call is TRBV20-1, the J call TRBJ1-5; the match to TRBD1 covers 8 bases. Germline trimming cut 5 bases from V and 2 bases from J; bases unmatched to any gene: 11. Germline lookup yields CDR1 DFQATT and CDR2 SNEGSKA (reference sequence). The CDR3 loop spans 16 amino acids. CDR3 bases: TGCAGTGCTCGGACAGCAGGGGGCGCAGGCAATCAGCCCCAGCATTTT. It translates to CSARTAGGAGNQPQHF.

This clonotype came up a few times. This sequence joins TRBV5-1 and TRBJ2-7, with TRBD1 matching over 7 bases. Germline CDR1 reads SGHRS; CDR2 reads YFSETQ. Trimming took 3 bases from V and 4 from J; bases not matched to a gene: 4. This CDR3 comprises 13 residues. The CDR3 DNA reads TGCGCCAGCAGCTGGACAGGCGGTTACGAGCAGTACTTC. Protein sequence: CASSWTGGYEQYF.

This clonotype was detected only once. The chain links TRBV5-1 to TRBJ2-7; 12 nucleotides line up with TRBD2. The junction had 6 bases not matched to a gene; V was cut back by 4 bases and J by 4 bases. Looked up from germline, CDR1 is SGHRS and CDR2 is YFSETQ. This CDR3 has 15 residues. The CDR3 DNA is TGCGCCAGCAGCCCGGGACTAGCGGGTGTTTACGAGCAGTACTTC. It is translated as CASSPGLAGVYEQYF.

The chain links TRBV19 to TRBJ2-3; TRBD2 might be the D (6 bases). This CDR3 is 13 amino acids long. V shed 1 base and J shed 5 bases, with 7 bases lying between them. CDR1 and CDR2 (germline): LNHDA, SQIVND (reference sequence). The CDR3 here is CASSIAGEDTQYF. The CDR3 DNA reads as TGTGCCAGTAGTATAGCGGGAGAAGATACGCAGTATTTT. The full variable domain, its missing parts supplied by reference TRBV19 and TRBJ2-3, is DGGITQSPKYLFRKEGQNVTLSCEQNLNHDAMYWYRQDPGQGLRLIYYSQIVNDFQKGDIAEGYSVSREKKESFPLTVTSAQKNPTAFYLCASSIAGEDTQYFGPGTRLTVL.

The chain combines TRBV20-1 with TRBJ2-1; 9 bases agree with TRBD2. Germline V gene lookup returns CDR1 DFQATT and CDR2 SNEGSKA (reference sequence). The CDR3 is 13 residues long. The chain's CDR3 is CSEGSGSDNEQFF. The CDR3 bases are TGCAGCGAAGGTAGCGGGAGTGACAATGAGCAGTTCTTC.

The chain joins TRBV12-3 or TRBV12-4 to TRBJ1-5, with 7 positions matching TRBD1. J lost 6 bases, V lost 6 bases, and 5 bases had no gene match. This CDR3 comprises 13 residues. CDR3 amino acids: CASSENRGQPQHF. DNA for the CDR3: TGTGCCAGCAGCGAAAACAGGGGTCAGCCCCAGCATTTT.

CDR3 sequence reads: CASTTGPSYEQYF. The DNA of the CDR3 is TGTGCCAGCACCACCGGGCCCTCCTACGAGCAGTACTTC. This chain joins TRBV28 and TRBJ2-7; unclear D gene. Trimming pared 7 bases from V and 0 bases from J, leaving 10 bases between. CDR1 and CDR2 from the germline V gene are MDHEN and SYDVKM. This CDR3 is 13 amino acids long.

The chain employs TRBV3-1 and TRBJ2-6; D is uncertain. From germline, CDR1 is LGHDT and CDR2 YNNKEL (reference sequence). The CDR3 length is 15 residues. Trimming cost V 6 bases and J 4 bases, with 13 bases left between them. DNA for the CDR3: TGTGCCAGCAGTTTCAACCCCGGGGGGGCCAACGTCCTGACTTTC. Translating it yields CASSFNPGGANVLTF.

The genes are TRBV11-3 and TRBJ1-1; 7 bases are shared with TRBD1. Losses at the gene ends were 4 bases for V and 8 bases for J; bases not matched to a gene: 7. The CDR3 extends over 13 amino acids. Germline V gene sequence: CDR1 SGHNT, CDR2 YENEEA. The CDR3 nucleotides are TGTGCCAGCAGCTCGGGGACAGCTAAAGAAGCTTTCTTT. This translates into CASSSGTAKEAFF.

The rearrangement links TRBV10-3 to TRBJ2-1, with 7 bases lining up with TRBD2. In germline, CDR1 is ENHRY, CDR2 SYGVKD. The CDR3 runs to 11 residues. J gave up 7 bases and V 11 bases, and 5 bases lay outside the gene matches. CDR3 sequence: CAVAGVNEQFF. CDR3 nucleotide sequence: TGTGCCGTCGCGGGGGTAAATGAGCAGTTCTTC.

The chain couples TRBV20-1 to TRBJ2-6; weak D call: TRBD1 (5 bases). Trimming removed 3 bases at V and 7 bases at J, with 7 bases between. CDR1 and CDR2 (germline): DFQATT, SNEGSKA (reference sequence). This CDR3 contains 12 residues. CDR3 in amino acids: CSARQGANVLTF. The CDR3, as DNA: TGCAGTGCTAGGCAGGGAGCCAACGTCCTGACTTTC.